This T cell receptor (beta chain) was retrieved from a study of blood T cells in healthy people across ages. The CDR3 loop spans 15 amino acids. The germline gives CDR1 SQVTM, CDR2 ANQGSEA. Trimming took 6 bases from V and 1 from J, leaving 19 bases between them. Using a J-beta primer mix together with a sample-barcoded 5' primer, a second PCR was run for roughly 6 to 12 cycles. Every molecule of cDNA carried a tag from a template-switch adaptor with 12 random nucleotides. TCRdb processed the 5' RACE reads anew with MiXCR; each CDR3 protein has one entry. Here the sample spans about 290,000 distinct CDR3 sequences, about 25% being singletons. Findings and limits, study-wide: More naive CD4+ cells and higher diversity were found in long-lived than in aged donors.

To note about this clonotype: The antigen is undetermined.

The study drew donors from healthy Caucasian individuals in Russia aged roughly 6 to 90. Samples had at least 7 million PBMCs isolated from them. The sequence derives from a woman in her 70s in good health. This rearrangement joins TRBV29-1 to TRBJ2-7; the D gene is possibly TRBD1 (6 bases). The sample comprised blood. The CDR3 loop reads CSVALSGTKSYEQYF. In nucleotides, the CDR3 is TGCAGCGTGGCCCTTTCCGGGACAAAATCCTACGAGCAGTACTTC.